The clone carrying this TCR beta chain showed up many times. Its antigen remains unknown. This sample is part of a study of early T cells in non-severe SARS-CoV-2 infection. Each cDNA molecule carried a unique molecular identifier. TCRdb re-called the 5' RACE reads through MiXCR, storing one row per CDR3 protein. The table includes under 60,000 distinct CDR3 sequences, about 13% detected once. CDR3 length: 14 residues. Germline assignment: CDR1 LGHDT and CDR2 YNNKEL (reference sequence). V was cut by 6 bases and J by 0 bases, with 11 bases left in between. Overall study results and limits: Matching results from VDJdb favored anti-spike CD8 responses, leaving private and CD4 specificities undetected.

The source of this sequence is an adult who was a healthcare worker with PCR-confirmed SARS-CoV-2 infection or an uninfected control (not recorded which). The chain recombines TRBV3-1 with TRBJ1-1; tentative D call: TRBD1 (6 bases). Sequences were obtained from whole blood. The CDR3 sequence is CASRRQDVNTEAFF. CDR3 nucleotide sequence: TGTGCCAGCAGGAGACAGGACGTGAACACTGAAGCTTTCTTT.